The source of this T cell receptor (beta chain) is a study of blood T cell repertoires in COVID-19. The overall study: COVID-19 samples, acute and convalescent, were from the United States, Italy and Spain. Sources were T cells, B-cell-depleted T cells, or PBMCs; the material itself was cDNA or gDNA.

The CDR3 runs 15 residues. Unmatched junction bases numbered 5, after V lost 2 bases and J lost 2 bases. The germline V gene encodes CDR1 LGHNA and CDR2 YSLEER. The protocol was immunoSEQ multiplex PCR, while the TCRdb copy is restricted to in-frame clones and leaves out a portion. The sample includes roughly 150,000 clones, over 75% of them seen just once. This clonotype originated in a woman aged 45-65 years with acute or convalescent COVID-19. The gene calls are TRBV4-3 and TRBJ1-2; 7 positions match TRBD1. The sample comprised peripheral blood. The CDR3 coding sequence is TGCGCCAGCAGCCAATTCGACAGGGAAAACTATGGCTACACCTTC. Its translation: CASSQFDRENYGYTF.